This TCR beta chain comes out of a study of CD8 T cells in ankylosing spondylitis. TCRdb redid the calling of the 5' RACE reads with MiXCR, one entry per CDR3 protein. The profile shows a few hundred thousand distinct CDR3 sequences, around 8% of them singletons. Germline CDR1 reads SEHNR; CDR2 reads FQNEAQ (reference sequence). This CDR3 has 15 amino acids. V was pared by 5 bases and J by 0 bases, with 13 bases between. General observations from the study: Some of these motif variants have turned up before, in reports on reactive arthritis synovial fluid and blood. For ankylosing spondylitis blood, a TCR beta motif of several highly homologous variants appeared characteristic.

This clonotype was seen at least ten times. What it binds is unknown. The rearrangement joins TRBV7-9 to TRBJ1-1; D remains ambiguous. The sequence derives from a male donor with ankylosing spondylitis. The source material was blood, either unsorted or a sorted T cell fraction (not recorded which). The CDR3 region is CASSPTDELNTEAFF. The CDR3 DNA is TGTGCCAGCAGCCCAACGGACGAATTGAACACTGAAGCTTTCTTT.